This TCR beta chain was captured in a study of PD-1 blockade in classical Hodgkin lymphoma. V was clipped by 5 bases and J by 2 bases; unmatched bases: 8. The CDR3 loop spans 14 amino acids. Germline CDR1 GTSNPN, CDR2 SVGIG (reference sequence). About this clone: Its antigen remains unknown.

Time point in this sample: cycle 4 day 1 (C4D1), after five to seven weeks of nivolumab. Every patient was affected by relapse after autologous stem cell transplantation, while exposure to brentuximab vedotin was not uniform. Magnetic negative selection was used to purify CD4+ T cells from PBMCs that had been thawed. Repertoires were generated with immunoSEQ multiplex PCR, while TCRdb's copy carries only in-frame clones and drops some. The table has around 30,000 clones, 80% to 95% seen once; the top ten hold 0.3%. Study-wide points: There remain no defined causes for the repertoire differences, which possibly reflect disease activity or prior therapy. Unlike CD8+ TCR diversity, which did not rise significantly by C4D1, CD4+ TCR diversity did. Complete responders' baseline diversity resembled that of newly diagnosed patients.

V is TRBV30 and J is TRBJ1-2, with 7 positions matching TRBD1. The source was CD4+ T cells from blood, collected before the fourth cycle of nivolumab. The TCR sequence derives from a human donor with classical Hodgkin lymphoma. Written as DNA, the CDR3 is TGTGCCTGGGAACAGGGGCTATCGAACTATGGCTACACCTTC. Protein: CAWEQGLSNYGYTF.